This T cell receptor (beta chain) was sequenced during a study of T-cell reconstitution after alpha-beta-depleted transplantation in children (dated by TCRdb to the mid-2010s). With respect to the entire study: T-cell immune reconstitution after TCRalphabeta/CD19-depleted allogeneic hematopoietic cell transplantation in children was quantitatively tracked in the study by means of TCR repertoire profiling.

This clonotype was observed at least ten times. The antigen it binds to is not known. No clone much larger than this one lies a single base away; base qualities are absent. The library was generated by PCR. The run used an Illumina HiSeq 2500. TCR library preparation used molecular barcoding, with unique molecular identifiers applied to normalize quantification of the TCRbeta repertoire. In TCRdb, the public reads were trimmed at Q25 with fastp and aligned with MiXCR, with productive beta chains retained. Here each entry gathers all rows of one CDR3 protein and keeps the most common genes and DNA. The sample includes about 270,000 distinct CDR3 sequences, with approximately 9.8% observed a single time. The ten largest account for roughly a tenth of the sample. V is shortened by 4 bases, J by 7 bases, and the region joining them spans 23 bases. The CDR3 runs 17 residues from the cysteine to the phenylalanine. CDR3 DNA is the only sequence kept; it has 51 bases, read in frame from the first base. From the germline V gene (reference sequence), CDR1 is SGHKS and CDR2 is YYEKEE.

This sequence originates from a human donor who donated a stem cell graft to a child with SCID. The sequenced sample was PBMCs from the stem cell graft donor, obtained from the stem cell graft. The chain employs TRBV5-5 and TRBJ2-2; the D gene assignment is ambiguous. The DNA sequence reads TGTGCCAGCAGCCTGTCGGTAGGCAGCGCTTTTGGCGGGGAGCTGTTTTTT. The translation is CASSLSVGSAFGGELFF.